Following are 20 T cell receptor beta chains from one sample sequenced in a study of shared clonotypes between healthy human individuals. Naive CD8 cells comprised CD45RO-negative, CCR7-positively selected cells, excluding terminally differentiated effector memory CD45RA+ cells. Only in-frame clones appear in the TCRdb table, and some are missing; sequencing was by immunoSEQ multiplex PCR. The sample holds about 2 million clones, over 85% seen once. Sequencing input: naive CD8+ T cells sorted from blood. These receptors all come from a young man in good health.

The CDR3 nucleotides are TGTGCCTGGAGTGTAGGGACTAGCGGGGGTGACGAGCAGTACTTC. As protein: CAWSVGTSGGDEQYF. This chain joins TRBV30 and TRBJ2-7; 14 positions match TRBD2. The CDR3 is 15 amino acids. Germline lookup yields CDR1 GTSNPN and CDR2 SVGIG (reference sequence). The V segment lost 0 bases and the J segment 5 bases; nucleotides outside the gene matches: 3.

The chain is built from TRBV7-9 and TRBJ1-3, with D hard to call. CDR3 size: 14 residues. Trimming cost V 1 base and J 4 bases, with 8 bases left between them. Germline CDR1 and CDR2: SEHNR and FQNEAQ (reference sequence). DNA of the CDR3: TGTGCCAGCAGCTTAGTTCTGGGAGGAAACACCATATATTTT. It yields the protein CASSLVLGGNTIYF.

The rearrangement joins TRBV27 to TRBJ1-1, with no clear D. V lost 0 bases and J lost 3, with 8 bases in between. The CDR3 contains 14 residues. Per germline, CDR1 MNHEY and CDR2 SMNVEV (reference sequence). CDR3 residues: CASSLSGSHTEAFF. The CDR3 region has the DNA TGTGCCAGCAGTTTATCCGGCAGCCACACTGAAGCTTTCTTT.

The rearrangement uses TRBV5-4 and TRBJ2-7, with 11 bases identical to TRBD2. The junction had 4 bases not matched to a gene; V was cut back by 5 bases and J by 3 bases. The CDR3 loop spans 14 amino acids. Germline-derived CDR1 and CDR2 are SGHNT and YYREEE (reference sequence). The CDR3 sequence: CASSSGTSGYEQYF. The CDR3 region has the DNA TGTGCCAGCAGTTCCGGGACTAGCGGCTACGAGCAGTACTTC.

V usage is TRBV11-1 and J usage is TRBJ1-3, with D uncertain. CDR3 size: 16 residues. From germline, CDR1 is SGHAT and CDR2 FQDESV (reference sequence). V lost 5 bases to trimming and J lost 0 bases, with 14 bases between them. In DNA form, the CDR3 reads TGTGCCAGCAGCCATCAGCCGGGGTCCTCTGGAAACACCATATATTTT. It codes for CASSHQPGSSGNTIYF.

CDR3 in DNA: TGCGCCAGCAGCCCTTTTGCAGCGGGAGTGTCCTACGAGCAGTACTTC. Encoded protein: CASSPFAAGVSYEQYF. The chain combines TRBV4-3 with TRBJ2-7; 8 nucleotides match TRBD2. Trimming at V came to 4 bases and at J to 1 base, leaving 9 bases not matched to a gene. The CDR3 loop spans 16 amino acids. The V gene's germline CDR1 is LGHNA and CDR2 YSLEER.

This sequence joins TRBV7-2 and TRBJ2-7; perhaps TRBD2 as D (6 bases). This CDR3 is 15 amino acids long. The germline CDR1 and CDR2 sequences are SGHTA and FQGNSA. V was shortened by 6 bases and J by 2 bases, with 17 bases between the two germline ends. CDR3 nucleotides: TGTGCCAGCAGTCCGGGGACGGGGGTTGCCTACGAGCAGTACTTC. Translating it yields CASSPGTGVAYEQYF.

V gene TRBV27 combines with J gene TRBJ2-3, with 7 positions matching TRBD2. V lost 6 bases and J lost 6; bases outside the gene matches: 9. In germline, CDR1 is MNHEY, CDR2 SMNVEV (reference sequence). This CDR3 contains 14 residues. The CDR3 sequence: CASRLAYGMDTQYF. The CDR3 DNA reads as TGTGCCAGCAGACTAGCGTATGGGATGGATACGCAGTATTTT.

The V gene is TRBV7-9, the J gene TRBJ2-7, with D possibly matching TRBD1 (6 bases). Trimming left V 0 bases short and J 7 bases short, with 16 bases between. The CDR3 loop spans 15 amino acids. The V gene's germline CDR1 is SEHNR and CDR2 FQNEAQ (reference sequence). The CDR3 sequence: CASSLAGMGAAEQYF. The CDR3 DNA reads as TGTGCCAGCAGCTTAGCGGGGATGGGGGCGGCAGAGCAGTACTTC.

In regard to this clone: The junction and the germline gene differ at one end; a read error may be behind it. This chain links TRBV10-3 with TRBJ1-1, with 8 bases lining up with TRBD1. The germline V gene has CDR1 ENHRY and CDR2 SYGVKD. The CDR3 covers 16 residues. The chain's CDR3 is CAITEDREGVRTEAFF. CDR3 nucleotide sequence: TGTGCCATCACTGAGGACAGGGAAGGGGTGCGCACTGAAGCTTTCTTT.

The rearrangement links TRBV2 to TRBJ1-1; D possibly corresponds to TRBD1 (5 bases). Trimming took off 7 bases at V and 1 base at J, with 10 bases between the two ends. The CDR3 spans 13 residues. Per germline, CDR1 SNHLY and CDR2 FYNNEI. This CDR3 reads CASKYGGNTEAFF. In DNA, the CDR3 is TGTGCCAGCAAGTATGGGGGGAACACTGAAGCTTTCTTT.

This clone has a handful of counts. The chain carries TRBV11-2 and TRBJ1-2, with 7 nucleotides matching TRBD1. The CDR3 length is 15 residues. V lost 2 bases to trimming and J lost 6 bases; unmatched junction nucleotides: 9. Germline values: CDR1 SGHAT, CDR2 FQNNGV. The CDR3 loop is CASSLQYRQGHGYTF. CDR3 nucleotides: TGTGCCAGCAGCTTACAATATCGACAGGGTCATGGCTACACCTTC.

This sequence joins TRBV5-1 and TRBJ1-2; no clear D gene. Germline-derived CDR1 and CDR2 are SGHRS and YFSETQ. CDR3 length equals 14 residues. V was cut by 0 bases and J by 8 bases, with 14 bases left in between. CDR3 DNA: TGCGCCAGCAGCTTGGACGGCTCCGTAAAAGGCTACACCTTC. It encodes CASSLDGSVKGYTF.

This rearrangement joins TRBV9 to TRBJ2-7; D possibly corresponds to TRBD1 (7 bases). The V end was cut by 6 bases, the J end by 2 bases, with 15 bases between. Germline values: CDR1 SGDLS, CDR2 YYNGEE. The CDR3 has 14 residues. This chain's CDR3 is CASTGGQNPYEQYF. The CDR3 DNA is TGTGCCAGCACAGGGGGGCAAAACCCCTACGAGCAGTACTTC. The complete variable domain, with remaining parts taken from reference TRBV9 and TRBJ2-7, reads DSGVTQTPKHLITATGQRVTLRCSPRSGDLSVYWYQQSLDQGLQFLIQYYNGEERAKGNILERFSAQQFPDLHSELNLSSLELGDSALYFCASTGGQNPYEQYFGPGTRLTVT.

This chain connects TRBV30 to TRBJ1-1; D gene uncertain. The V gene lost 0 bases and the J gene lost 6 bases, with 11 bases spanning the gap. There are 13 residues in the CDR3. Germline CDR1 GTSNPN, CDR2 SVGIG (reference sequence). As DNA, the CDR3 is TGTGCCTGGAGTGTAATGGGGTGGGCTGAAGCTTTCTTT. Its translation: CAWSVMGWAEAFF.

In its sample, this clone was seen once. The chain combines TRBV4-1 with TRBJ2-6; unclear D gene. The CDR3 is 15 amino acids. Trimming pared 3 bases from V and 0 bases from J, leaving 6 bases between. Germline loops: CDR1 MGHRA, CDR2 YSYEKL. As DNA, the CDR3 is TGCGCCAGCAGCCAGCAGAGCTCTGGGGCCAACGTCCTGACTTTC. This codes for CASSQQSSGANVLTF.

The CDR3 sequence: CASSLELAGEADTQYF. For the CDR3, the DNA is TGTGCCAGCAGCCTTGAACTAGCGGGAGAGGCAGATACGCAGTATTTT. This chain uses TRBV5-8 with TRBJ2-3; the match to TRBD2 covers 11 bases. After removal of 4 bases from V and 4 bases from J, the junction contained 8 bases not matched to a gene. Germline V CDR1 and CDR2: SGHTS, YDEGEE. This CDR3 region has 16 residues.

The V call is TRBV6-1, the J call TRBJ1-4; maybe TRBD1 (6 bases). The V end lost 2 bases, the J end lost 3 bases, and 13 bases lay between the germline ends. Germline V gene lookup returns CDR1 MNHNS and CDR2 SASEGT. CDR3 length: 16 amino acids. In DNA, the CDR3 is TGTGCCAGCAGTGAATTTCCAGGGGCCGCTAATGAAAAACTGTTTTTT. It codes for CASSEFPGAANEKLFF.

The gene calls are TRBV27 and TRBJ2-7; possible D gene TRBD1, 6 bases. The V end lost 6 bases, the J end lost 5 bases, and 17 bases lay between the germline ends. Per germline, CDR1 MNHEY and CDR2 SMNVEV (reference sequence). This CDR3 contains 14 residues. CDR3 in amino acids: CASRKQGSIHEQYF. As DNA, the CDR3 is TGTGCCAGCAGAAAACAGGGTTCTATTCACGAGCAGTACTTC.

The V and J genes are TRBV29-1 and TRBJ2-3; D possibly matches TRBD1 or TRBD2 (5 bases each). This CDR3 has 13 residues. Trimming cost V 4 bases and J 3 bases, with 11 bases left between them. Germline CDR1 and CDR2: SQVTM and ANQGSEA. CDR3 bases: TGCAGCGTTGTAGGGTGGGGGACAGATACGCAGTATTTT. Amino acid sequence: CSVVGWGTDTQYF.